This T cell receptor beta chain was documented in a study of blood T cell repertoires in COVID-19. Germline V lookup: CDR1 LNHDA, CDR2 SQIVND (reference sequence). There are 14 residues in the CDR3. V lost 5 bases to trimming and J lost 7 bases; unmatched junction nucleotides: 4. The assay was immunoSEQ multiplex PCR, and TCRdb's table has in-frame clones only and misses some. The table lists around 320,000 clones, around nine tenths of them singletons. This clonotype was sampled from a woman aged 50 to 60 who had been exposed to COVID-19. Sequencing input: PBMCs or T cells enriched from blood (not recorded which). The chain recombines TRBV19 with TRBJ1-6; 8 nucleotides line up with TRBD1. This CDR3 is CASSSGQGNSPLHF. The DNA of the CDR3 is TGTGCCAGTAGTTCCGGACAGGGCAATTCACCCCTCCACTTT.